This entry describes one T cell receptor (beta chain). TCRdb's table, derived via immunoSEQ multiplex PCR, lists solely in-frame clones and lacks some. The profile shows some 82,000 clones, about 90% of them singletons. This sample was taken from a study of control samples from healthy donors and cancer patients. Germline V lookup: CDR1 MGHDK, CDR2 SYGVNS. Trimming left V 2 bases short and J 2 bases short, with 6 bases between. The CDR3 spans 14 residues. Sequencing was carried out using blood. The TCR sequence derives from a man between 45 and 60 years old in good health. This chain links TRBV25-1 with TRBJ1-4, with D possibly being TRBD1 (5 bases). Here the CDR3 DNA reads TGTGCCAGCAGTGAACGGGGCACTAATGAAAAACTGTTTTTT. It is translated as CASSERGTNEKLFF.